This TCR beta chain is drawn from a study of shared clonotypes between healthy human individuals. Study findings and constraints: The low donor count limited represented genetic and exposure-history diversity.

The naive CD8 population came from CD45RO-negative cells selected for CCR7, without terminally differentiated effector memory CD45RA+ cells. About this clone itself: Antigen: not known.

V shed 1 base, J shed 5 bases, and the junction held 4 bases outside the gene matches. The CDR3 extends over 16 amino acids. CDR1 is SGHVS, CDR2 FNYEAQ, per germline. Evenly divided among several immunoSEQ plates was the genomic DNA of each subset. The assay was immunoSEQ multiplex PCR, and TCRdb's table has in-frame clones only and misses some. This table has 560,000 or so clones, around 96% appearing once. This clonotype originated in a woman in her 30s in good health. Source material: naive CD8+ T cells sorted from blood. V is TRBV7-6 and J is TRBJ2-5; 13 bases map to TRBD2. This CDR3 is CASSLGTSGRRETQYF. For the CDR3, the DNA is TGTGCCAGCAGCTTAGGGACTAGCGGGAGACGCGAGACCCAGTACTTC.